This T cell receptor (beta chain) was documented in a study of PD-L1 blockade in urothelial cancer. Study-level results: Tumor-associated clones in blood expanded more at 3 weeks in durable-benefit patients.

In the case of this clone: Its antigen is currently unknown.

J was trimmed by 0 bases and V by 7 bases; bases with no gene match: 4. Germline V gives CDR1 ENHRY, CDR2 SYGVKD. This CDR3 is 14 amino acids long. TCRdb keeps only in-frame clones here, not all; method: immunoSEQ multiplex PCR. The sample carries approximately 55,000 clones, around 84% recorded once. Time point denoted: pretreatment peripheral blood. This chain uses TRBV10-3 with TRBJ1-1, with 8 bases matching TRBD1. The source of this sequence is a man aged 60 to 75 with urothelial cancer. Sample: PBMCs, taken around atezolizumab (anti-PD-L1) treatment. The chain's CDR3 is CAITRQGMNTEAFF. CDR3 in DNA: TGTGCCATCACCAGACAGGGGATGAACACTGAAGCTTTCTTT.